The clone carrying this T cell receptor beta chain appeared a few times. TCRdb redid the calling of the 5' RACE reads with MiXCR, one entry per CDR3 protein. The sample has roughly 68,000 distinct CDR3 sequences; over 15% are singletons. This sample was included in a study of HIV-infected patients and healthy controls. Germline loops: CDR1 KGHDR, CDR2 SFDVKD. V lost 3 bases to trimming and J lost 3 bases, with 7 bases between them. This CDR3 region has 13 residues. The rearrangement links TRBV24-1 to TRBJ1-2, with D tentatively TRBD1 (5 bases). This receptor was obtained from a human donor in good health. Material for sequencing was CD4+ T cells from blood. The CDR3 DNA is TGTGCCACCAGTGATGGGACTTACTATGGCTACACCTTC. Translation: CATSDGTYYGYTF.